This T cell receptor beta chain was captured by sequencing in a study of cytomegalovirus exposure and HLA in healthy donors. This clone turned up a few times. Its antigen is currently unknown. Both 60 Vbeta primers and 13 Jbeta primers went into the PCR. Only in-frame clones appear in the TCRdb table, and some are missing; sequencing was by immunoSEQ multiplex PCR. The sample holds a few hundred thousand clones, about 83% seen once. Trimming shortened V by 6 bases and J by 5 bases, and 13 bases separated the two germline ends. CDR1 is MNHNS and CDR2 is SASEGT in the germline V gene. This CDR3 comprises 13 residues. Overall study results and limits: In a later analysis, donors in an Asian-associated ancestry cluster reportedly had fewer N-insertions in productive TCRs than the cohort mean. Previously analyzed data showed that most TCR beta V segments were productive at a frequency of about 90% or about 30%. Several of the most significant clusters appeared linked to common viral pathogens, based on a later analysis.

This clonotype originated in a girl between 5 and 17 years old in good health and CMV-seronegative. The genes are TRBV6-1 and TRBJ1-1; D ambiguous. The sequenced material came from PBMCs. CDR3 region: CASSVEGLTEAFF. The CDR3 region has the DNA TGTGCCAGCAGCGTCGAGGGTTTAACTGAAGCTTTCTTT.